The rows below give T cell receptor beta chains drawn from one sample of a study of blood T cells in healthy people across ages. TCRdb analysed the 5' RACE reads with MiXCR anew, one entry per CDR3 protein. Of about 830,000 distinct CDR3 sequences detected, less than 80% appear once; the ten largest clones hold around 30%. The sample consisted of blood. The source is a man aged 30 to 39 in good health. The CDR3 runs from the conserved cysteine through the conserved F or W. D genes are given only for firm matches. Size is stated for part of the rows, as once, few or many counts, or as a class when the clone is expanded.

v_gene: TRBV12-3/TRBV12-4
j_gene: TRBJ1-4
d_gene: .
abundance: .
CDR3nt: TGTGCCAGCAGTCGACAGGACGGAACTAATGAAAAACTGTTTTTT
CDR3aa: CASSRQDGTNEKLFF

v_gene: TRBV30
j_gene: TRBJ1-6
d_gene: .
abundance: .
CDR3nt: TGTGCCTGGAGTGTAGGCAGCAATTCACCCCTCCACTTT
CDR3aa: CAWSVGSNSPLHF

v_gene: TRBV29-1
j_gene: TRBJ1-4
d_gene: .
abundance: few
CDR3nt: TGCAGCGCTAAACAGAGCAACGGCCACAGGTGGGGTAATGAAAAACTGTTTTTT
CDR3aa: CSAKQSNGHRWGNEKLFF

v_gene: TRBV30
j_gene: TRBJ2-5
d_gene: .
abundance: .
CDR3nt: TGTGCCTCTGGTAGTCTAAACAGTCCCCAGTACTTC
CDR3aa: CASGSLNSPQYF

v_gene: TRBV2
j_gene: TRBJ1-4
d_gene: .
abundance: .
CDR3nt: TGTGCCTCAAAAGCCGGGCGGACTAATGAAAAACTGTTTTTT
CDR3aa: CASKAGRTNEKLFF

v_gene: TRBV6-5
j_gene: TRBJ2-7
d_gene: .
abundance: few
CDR3nt: TGTGCCAGCAGTTACTCGAGAGGGGCGGACGAGCAGTACTTC
CDR3aa: CASSYSRGADEQYF

v_gene: TRBV4-3
j_gene: TRBJ1-4
d_gene: .
abundance: once
CDR3nt: TGCGCCAGCAGCTCCCGTGGAGCTAATGAAAAACTGTTTTTT
CDR3aa: CASSSRGANEKLFF

v_gene: TRBV27
j_gene: TRBJ2-3
d_gene: .
abundance: .
CDR3nt: TGTGCCAGCAGTGTGACCGGGGAGCTAGGCACAGATACGCAGTATTTT
CDR3aa: CASSVTGELGTDTQYF

v_gene: TRBV28
j_gene: TRBJ1-5
d_gene: .
abundance: .
CDR3nt: TGTGCCAGCAGCCCCGCTTCGAACCAGCATTTT
CDR3aa: CASSPASNQHF

v_gene: TRBV20-1
j_gene: TRBJ2-1
d_gene: .
abundance: few
CDR3nt: TGCAGTGCTAGTTCACTAAGCCTCCCGGACAATGAGCAGTTCTTC
CDR3aa: CSASSLSLPDNEQFF

v_gene: TRBV6-6
j_gene: TRBJ2-1
d_gene: .
abundance: .
CDR3nt: TGTGCCAGCAGCCTCAGGAGGGATCGCTACAATGAGCAGTTCTTC
CDR3aa: CASSLRRDRYNEQFF

v_gene: TRBV12-3/TRBV12-4
j_gene: TRBJ2-3
d_gene: TRBD2
abundance: .
CDR3nt: TGTGCCAGCAGTTTGAGGGAGGGTGCAGATACGCAGTATTTT
CDR3aa: CASSLREGADTQYF

v_gene: TRBV29-1
j_gene: TRBJ1-4
d_gene: .
abundance: few
CDR3nt: TGCAGCGTTGAAGAGGGCCTTTTTAATGAAAAACTGTTTTTT
CDR3aa: CSVEEGLFNEKLFF

v_gene: TRBV2
j_gene: TRBJ2-7
d_gene: .
abundance: .
CDR3nt: TGTGCCAGCAACGACCTAGCGAGGGGGCTCTACGAGCAGTACTTC
CDR3aa: CASNDLARGLYEQYF

v_gene: TRBV7-2
j_gene: TRBJ1-2
d_gene: .
abundance: .
CDR3nt: TGTGCCAGCAGCTTAGTCCTCGCAGGGCGCACAACGGCTGGCTACACCTTC
CDR3aa: CASSLVLAGRTTAGYTF

v_gene: TRBV20-1
j_gene: TRBJ2-7
d_gene: TRBD1
abundance: .
CDR3nt: TGCAGTGCTATGGGACAGGTAAACTACGAGCAGTACTTC
CDR3aa: CSAMGQVNYEQYF

v_gene: TRBV3-1
j_gene: TRBJ2-1
d_gene: .
abundance: .
CDR3nt: TGTGCCAGCAGCCAAGATCTCGGCCTGGTGGGGGGCGAGCAGTTCTTC
CDR3aa: CASSQDLGLVGGEQFF

v_gene: TRBV20-1
j_gene: TRBJ2-7
d_gene: .
abundance: .
CDR3nt: TGCAGTGCTACATCGACAGGCTACGAGCAGTACTTC
CDR3aa: CSATSTGYEQYF

v_gene: TRBV5-1
j_gene: TRBJ2-1
d_gene: .
abundance: .
CDR3nt: TGCGCCAGCTACGAAGGGTGGGGGTCTGGCAATGAGCAGTTCTTC
CDR3aa: CASYEGWGSGNEQFF

v_gene: TRBV10-3
j_gene: TRBJ2-5
d_gene: TRBD1
abundance: .
CDR3nt: TGTGCCATCCGAGCCGGACAGGAAGAGACCCAGTACTTC
CDR3aa: CAIRAGQEETQYF

v_gene: TRBV20-1
j_gene: TRBJ2-1
d_gene: .
abundance: .
CDR3nt: TGCAGTGCCCGGCCGGGGGAAAATGAGCAGTTCTTC
CDR3aa: CSARPGENEQFF

v_gene: TRBV29-1
j_gene: TRBJ2-1
d_gene: .
abundance: .
CDR3nt: TGCAGCGTGTCACGGACAGCCGGGTACAATGAGCAGTTCTTC
CDR3aa: CSVSRTAGYNEQFF

v_gene: TRBV13
j_gene: TRBJ2-5
d_gene: TRBD2
abundance: .
CDR3nt: TGTGCCAGCAGCGCCGGACTAGCCGACGGGGAGACCCAGTACTTC
CDR3aa: CASSAGLADGETQYF

v_gene: TRBV7-2
j_gene: TRBJ2-5
d_gene: .
abundance: .
CDR3nt: TGTGCCAGCAGCGCCGCCCCGAACTCTCAAGAGACCCAGTACTTC
CDR3aa: CASSAAPNSQETQYF

v_gene: TRBV20-1
j_gene: TRBJ1-5
d_gene: TRBD1
abundance: .
CDR3nt: TGCAGTGCTAGTAAAAGAGGGGGCCGGGGCAATCAGCCCCAGCATTTT
CDR3aa: CSASKRGGRGNQPQHF

v_gene: TRBV6-2/TRBV6-3
j_gene: TRBJ2-3
d_gene: .
abundance: .
CDR3nt: TGTGCCAGCAGTTATTCTGTCGGTACGCAGTATTTT
CDR3aa: CASSYSVGTQYF

v_gene: TRBV28
j_gene: TRBJ2-7
d_gene: .
abundance: .
CDR3nt: TGTGCCAGCAGTTTATTGAGCCTTAGCTCCTACGAGCAGTACTTC
CDR3aa: CASSLLSLSSYEQYF

v_gene: TRBV20-1
j_gene: TRBJ2-1
d_gene: TRBD1
abundance: .
CDR3nt: TGCAGTGCTAGAAGACAGGGGGCCTACAATGAGCAGTTCTTC
CDR3aa: CSARRQGAYNEQFF

v_gene: TRBV4-3
j_gene: TRBJ1-2
d_gene: .
abundance: .
CDR3nt: TGCGCCAGCAGCCAAGTACAGACGTCCTATGGCTACACCTTC
CDR3aa: CASSQVQTSYGYTF

v_gene: TRBV11-3
j_gene: TRBJ2-4
d_gene: .
abundance: many
CDR3nt: TGTGCCAGCAGCTTAGGAGATTCCGGGGGCGGAAACATTCAGTACTTC
CDR3aa: CASSLGDSGGGNIQYF

v_gene: TRBV12-3/TRBV12-4
j_gene: TRBJ2-7
d_gene: TRBD2
abundance: few
CDR3nt: TGTGCCAGCACCTCAGGGACTAGCGGGACCAATGAGCAGTACTTC
CDR3aa: CASTSGTSGTNEQYF

v_gene: TRBV9
j_gene: TRBJ2-5
d_gene: .
abundance: .
CDR3nt: TGTGCCAGCAGCGTAGAGCCAGCCCCAGAGACCCAGTACTTC
CDR3aa: CASSVEPAPETQYF

v_gene: TRBV4-2
j_gene: TRBJ2-5
d_gene: TRBD1
abundance: .
CDR3nt: TGTGCCAGCAGCCAAGTTACAGGGGGCGGTGAGACCCAGTACTTC
CDR3aa: CASSQVTGGGETQYF

v_gene: TRBV7-3
j_gene: TRBJ2-3
d_gene: TRBD2
abundance: few
CDR3nt: TGTGCCAGCAGCCCTCTAGCGGTGGTGAGCGATACGCAGTATTTT
CDR3aa: CASSPLAVVSDTQYF

v_gene: TRBV4-2
j_gene: TRBJ2-3
d_gene: TRBD2
abundance: few
CDR3nt: TGTGCCAGCAGGAAAACTGACCGGGGGGAGTTCGATACGCAGTATTTT
CDR3aa: CASRKTDRGEFDTQYF

v_gene: TRBV4-3
j_gene: TRBJ1-2
d_gene: .
abundance: .
CDR3nt: TGCGCCAGCAGCCCGCAGGGGTTATCGAACTATGGCTACACCTTC
CDR3aa: CASSPQGLSNYGYTF

v_gene: TRBV3-1
j_gene: TRBJ2-7
d_gene: TRBD1
abundance: once
CDR3nt: TGTGCCAGCAGCCAAATTCCAGGGGGCGAGCAGTACTTC
CDR3aa: CASSQIPGGEQYF

v_gene: TRBV29-1
j_gene: TRBJ2-7
d_gene: .
abundance: .
CDR3nt: TGCAGCGTACTCAACAGCCTCGGCCCCAACTACGAGCAGTACTTC
CDR3aa: CSVLNSLGPNYEQYF

v_gene: TRBV14
j_gene: TRBJ2-1
d_gene: .
abundance: few
CDR3nt: TGTGCCAGCAGCCGGGTGAGCTCCTACAATGAGCAGTTCTTC
CDR3aa: CASSRVSSYNEQFF

v_gene: TRBV20-1
j_gene: TRBJ2-1
d_gene: .
abundance: .
CDR3nt: TGCAGTGCTAGTCAGTTTCGAGGGAGGAACAATGAGCAGTTCTTC
CDR3aa: CSASQFRGRNNEQFF

v_gene: TRBV4-2
j_gene: TRBJ2-7
d_gene: .
abundance: .
CDR3nt: TGTGCCAGCAGCCAAGATCCCGGAAGCACCTACGAGCAGTACTTC
CDR3aa: CASSQDPGSTYEQYF